This entry features one T cell receptor beta chain sequence. Its antigen is as yet unknown. The data stem from a study of tumor-infiltrating lymphocytes in primary liver carcinoma. Co-extraction yielded RNA and DNA from roughly 21-30 mg of unsorted bulk tissue. Findings of the study overall: About 7.5-25% of top clones, no more, were shared by all five regions.

The investigators made TCR beta cDNA from approximately 0.5 ug total RNA, using a constant-region primer. Employing slightly modified ARM-PCR, three nested multiplex PCR rounds were run, and these gave rise to the TCR beta libraries. Both of the initial two PCR rounds ran for about 9 cycles and employed TRBV1-TRBV30 forward primers alongside a C-beta reverse primer. Each CDR3 protein gets one entry after TCRdb re-called the multiplex PCR reads with MiXCR. Here the sample spans 99,000 or so distinct CDR3 sequences, approximately 68% being singletons. CDR3 length: 15 residues. Germline V lookup: CDR1 SGHAT, CDR2 FQNNGV. Between the trimmed V and J ends, which lost 1 base and 5 bases, there was a span of 12 bases.

The receptor's source is a woman aged 60-70 years with primary liver carcinoma and hepatitis B virus infection. The rearrangement uses TRBV11-2 and TRBJ2-1; perhaps TRBD2 as D (5 bases). Source material: liver tumor tissue from sampling region 5. Specified subset: tumor region T5, tumor centre. The CDR3 loop reads CASSLGISGHNEQFF. The CDR3 coding sequence is TGTGCCAGCAGCTTAGGGATCAGCGGTCACAATGAGCAGTTCTTC. Full variable domain (rest looked up from reference TRBV11-2 and TRBJ2-1): EAGVAQSPRYKIIEKRQSVAFWCNPISGHATLYWYQQILGQGPKLLIQFQNNGVVDDSQLPKDRFSAERLKGVDSTLKIQPAKLEDSAVYLCASSLGISGHNEQFFGPGTRLTVL.